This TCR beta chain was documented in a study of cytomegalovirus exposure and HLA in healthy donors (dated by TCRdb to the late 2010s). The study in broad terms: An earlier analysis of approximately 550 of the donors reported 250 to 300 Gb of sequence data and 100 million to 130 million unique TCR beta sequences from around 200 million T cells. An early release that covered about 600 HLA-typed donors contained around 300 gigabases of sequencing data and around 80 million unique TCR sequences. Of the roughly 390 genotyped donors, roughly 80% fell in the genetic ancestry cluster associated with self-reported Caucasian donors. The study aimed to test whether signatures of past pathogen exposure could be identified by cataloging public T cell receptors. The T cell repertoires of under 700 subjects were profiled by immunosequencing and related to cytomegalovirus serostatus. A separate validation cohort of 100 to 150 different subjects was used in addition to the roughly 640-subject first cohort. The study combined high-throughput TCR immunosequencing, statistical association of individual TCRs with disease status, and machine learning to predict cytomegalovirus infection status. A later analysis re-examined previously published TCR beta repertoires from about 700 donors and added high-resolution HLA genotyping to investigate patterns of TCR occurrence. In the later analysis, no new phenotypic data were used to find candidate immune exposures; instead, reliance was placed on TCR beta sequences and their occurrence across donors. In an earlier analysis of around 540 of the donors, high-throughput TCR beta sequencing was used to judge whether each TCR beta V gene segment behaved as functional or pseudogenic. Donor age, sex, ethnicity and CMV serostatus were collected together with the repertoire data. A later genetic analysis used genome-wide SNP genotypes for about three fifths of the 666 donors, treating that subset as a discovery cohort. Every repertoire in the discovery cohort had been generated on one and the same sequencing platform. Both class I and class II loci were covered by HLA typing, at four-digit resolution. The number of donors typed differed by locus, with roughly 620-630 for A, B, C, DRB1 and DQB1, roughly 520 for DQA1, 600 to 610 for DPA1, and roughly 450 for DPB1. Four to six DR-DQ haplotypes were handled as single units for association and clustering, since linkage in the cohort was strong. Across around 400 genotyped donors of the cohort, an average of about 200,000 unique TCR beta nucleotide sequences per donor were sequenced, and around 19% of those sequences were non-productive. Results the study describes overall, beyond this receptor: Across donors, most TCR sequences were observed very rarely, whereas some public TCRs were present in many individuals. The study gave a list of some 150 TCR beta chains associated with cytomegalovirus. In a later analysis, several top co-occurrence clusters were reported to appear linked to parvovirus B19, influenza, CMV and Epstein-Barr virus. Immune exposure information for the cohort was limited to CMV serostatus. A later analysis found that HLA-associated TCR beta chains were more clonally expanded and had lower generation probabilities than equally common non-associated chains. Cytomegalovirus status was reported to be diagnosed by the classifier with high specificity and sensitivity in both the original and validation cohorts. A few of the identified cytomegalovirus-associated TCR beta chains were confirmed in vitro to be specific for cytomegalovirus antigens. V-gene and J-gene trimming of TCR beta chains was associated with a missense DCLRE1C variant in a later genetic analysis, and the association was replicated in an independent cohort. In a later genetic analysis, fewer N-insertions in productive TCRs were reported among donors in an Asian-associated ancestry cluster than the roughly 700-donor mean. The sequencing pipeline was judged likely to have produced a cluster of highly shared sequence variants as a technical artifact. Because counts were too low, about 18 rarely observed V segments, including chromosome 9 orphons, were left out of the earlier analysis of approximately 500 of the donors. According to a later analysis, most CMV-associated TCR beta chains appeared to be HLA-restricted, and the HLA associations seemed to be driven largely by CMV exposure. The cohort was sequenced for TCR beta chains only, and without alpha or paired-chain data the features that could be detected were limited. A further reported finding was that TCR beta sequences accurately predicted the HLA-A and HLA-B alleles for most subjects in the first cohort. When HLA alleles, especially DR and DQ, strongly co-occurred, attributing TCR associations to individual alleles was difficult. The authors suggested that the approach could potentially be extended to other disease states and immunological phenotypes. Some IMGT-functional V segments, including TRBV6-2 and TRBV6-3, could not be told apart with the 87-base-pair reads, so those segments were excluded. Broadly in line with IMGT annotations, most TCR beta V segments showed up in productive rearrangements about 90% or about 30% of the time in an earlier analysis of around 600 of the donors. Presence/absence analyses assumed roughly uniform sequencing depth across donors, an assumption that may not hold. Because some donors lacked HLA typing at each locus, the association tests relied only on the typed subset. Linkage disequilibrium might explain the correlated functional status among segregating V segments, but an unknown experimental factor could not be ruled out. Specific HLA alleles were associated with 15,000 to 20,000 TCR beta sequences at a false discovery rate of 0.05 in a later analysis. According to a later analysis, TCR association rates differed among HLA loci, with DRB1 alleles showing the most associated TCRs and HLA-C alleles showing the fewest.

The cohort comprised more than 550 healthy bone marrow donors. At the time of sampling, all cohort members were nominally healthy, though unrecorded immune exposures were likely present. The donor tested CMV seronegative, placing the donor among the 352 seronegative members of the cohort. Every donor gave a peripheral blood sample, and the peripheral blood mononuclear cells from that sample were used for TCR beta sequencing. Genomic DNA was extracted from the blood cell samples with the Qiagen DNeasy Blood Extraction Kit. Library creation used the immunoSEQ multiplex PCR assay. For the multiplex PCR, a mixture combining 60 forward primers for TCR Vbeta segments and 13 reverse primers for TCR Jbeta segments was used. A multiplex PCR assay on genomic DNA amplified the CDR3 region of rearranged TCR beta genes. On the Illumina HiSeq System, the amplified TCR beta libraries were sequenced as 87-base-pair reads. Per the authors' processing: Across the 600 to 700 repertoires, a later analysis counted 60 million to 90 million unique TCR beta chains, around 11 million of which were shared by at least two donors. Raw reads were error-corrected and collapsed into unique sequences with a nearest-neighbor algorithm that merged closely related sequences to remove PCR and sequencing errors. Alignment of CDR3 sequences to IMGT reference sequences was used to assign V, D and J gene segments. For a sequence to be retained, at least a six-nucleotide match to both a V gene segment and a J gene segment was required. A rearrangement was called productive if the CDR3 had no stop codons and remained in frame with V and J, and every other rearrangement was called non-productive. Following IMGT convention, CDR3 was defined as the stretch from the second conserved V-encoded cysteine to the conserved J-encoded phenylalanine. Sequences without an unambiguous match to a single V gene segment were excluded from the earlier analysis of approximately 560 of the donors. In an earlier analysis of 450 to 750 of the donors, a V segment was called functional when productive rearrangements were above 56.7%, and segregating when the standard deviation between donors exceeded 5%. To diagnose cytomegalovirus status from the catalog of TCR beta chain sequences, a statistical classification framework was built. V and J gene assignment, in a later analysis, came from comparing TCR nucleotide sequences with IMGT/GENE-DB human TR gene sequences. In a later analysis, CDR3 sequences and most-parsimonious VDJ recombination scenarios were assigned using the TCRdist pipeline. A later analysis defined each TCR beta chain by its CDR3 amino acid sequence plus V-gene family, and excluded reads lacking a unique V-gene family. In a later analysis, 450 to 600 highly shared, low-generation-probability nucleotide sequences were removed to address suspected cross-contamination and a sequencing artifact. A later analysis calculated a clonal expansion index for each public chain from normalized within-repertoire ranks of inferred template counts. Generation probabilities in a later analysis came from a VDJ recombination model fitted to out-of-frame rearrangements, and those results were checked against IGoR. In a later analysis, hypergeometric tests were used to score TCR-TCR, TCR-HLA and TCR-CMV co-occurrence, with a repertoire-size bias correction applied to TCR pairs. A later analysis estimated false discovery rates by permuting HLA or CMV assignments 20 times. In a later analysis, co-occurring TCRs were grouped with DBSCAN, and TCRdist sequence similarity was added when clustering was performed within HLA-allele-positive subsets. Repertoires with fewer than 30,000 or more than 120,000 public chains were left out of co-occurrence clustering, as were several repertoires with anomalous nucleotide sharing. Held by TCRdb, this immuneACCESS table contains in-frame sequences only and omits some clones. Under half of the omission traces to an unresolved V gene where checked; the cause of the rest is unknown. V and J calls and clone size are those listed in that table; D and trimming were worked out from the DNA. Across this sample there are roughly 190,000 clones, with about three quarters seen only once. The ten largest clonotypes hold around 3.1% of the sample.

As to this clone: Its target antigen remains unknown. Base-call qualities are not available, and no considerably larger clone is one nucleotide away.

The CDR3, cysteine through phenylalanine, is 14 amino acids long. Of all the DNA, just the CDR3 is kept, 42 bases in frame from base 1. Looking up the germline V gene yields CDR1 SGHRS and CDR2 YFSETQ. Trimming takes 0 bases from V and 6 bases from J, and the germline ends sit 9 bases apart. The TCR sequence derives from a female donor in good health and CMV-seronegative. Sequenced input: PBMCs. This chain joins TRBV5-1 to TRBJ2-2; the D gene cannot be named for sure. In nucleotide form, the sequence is TGCGCCAGCAGCTTGGTTCGGCAGGCCGGGGAGCTGTTTTTT. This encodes CASSLVRQAGELFF.